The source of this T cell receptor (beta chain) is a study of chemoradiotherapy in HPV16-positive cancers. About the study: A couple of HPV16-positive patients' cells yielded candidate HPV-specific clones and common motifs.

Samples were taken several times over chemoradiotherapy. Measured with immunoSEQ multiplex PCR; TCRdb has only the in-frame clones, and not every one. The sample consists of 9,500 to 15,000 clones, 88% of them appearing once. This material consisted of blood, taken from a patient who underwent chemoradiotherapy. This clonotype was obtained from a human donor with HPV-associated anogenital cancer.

The CDR3, as DNA: TGTGCCAGCAGCCAAGGTACAGGGGGCTGGTACGAGCAGTACTTC. It is translated as CASSQGTGGWYEQYF. V is TRBV14 and J is TRBJ2-7, with 9 bases matching TRBD1. The CDR3 extends over 15 amino acids. The J segment lost 4 bases and the V segment lost 1 base, leaving 5 bases of the junction unmatched. Germline loops: CDR1 SGHDN, CDR2 FVKESK.